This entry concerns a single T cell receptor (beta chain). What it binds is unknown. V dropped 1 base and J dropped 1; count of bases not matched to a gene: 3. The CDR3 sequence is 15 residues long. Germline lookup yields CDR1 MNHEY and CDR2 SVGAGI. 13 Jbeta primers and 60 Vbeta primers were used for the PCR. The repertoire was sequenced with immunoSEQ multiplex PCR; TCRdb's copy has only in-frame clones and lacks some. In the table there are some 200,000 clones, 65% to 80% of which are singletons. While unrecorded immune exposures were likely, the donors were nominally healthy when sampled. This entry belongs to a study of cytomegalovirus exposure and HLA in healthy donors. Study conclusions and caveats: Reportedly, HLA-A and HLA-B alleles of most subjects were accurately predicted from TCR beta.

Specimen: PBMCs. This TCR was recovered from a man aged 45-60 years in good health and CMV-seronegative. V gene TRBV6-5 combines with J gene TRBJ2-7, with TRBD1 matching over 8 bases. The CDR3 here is CASSYLRTGSYEQYF. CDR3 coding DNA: TGTGCCAGCAGTTACTTGAGGACAGGGTCCTACGAGCAGTACTTC.